The 27 T cell receptor beta chains below were found in one sample sequenced in a study of cytomegalovirus exposure and HLA in healthy donors. It was with 60 Vbeta and 13 Jbeta primers that the PCR ran. Data came from immunoSEQ multiplex PCR; TCRdb stores just in-frame clones and leaves some out. The sample lists over 85,000 clones; roughly 76% were seen once. The sequenced sample was PBMCs. All receptors come from a middle-aged man in good health and CMV-seronegative.

This clone was recorded only once. The J gene is TRBJ2-3, the V gene TRBV7-6; a weak D match, TRBD2 (5 bases). Germline assignment: CDR1 SGHVS and CDR2 FNYEAQ. The CDR3 covers 16 residues. The V end was cut by 2 bases, the J end by 1 base, with 13 bases between. CDR3 protein: CASSLPGGFGTDTQYF. Written as DNA, the CDR3 is TGTGCCAGCAGCTTACCCGGCGGGTTTGGCACAGATACGCAGTATTTT.

This clone is a singleton in its sample. The V gene is TRBV7-2, the J gene TRBJ2-2; D perhaps matches TRBD2 (6 bases). Trimming pared 5 bases from V and 5 bases from J, leaving 15 bases between. This CDR3 spans 15 amino acids. Per the germline V gene, CDR1 is SGHTA and CDR2 is FQGNSA. The CDR3 nucleotides are TGTGCCAGCAGCAGATACGAGCGGGCTACCGGGGAGCTGTTTTTT. It encodes CASSRYERATGELFF.

This clone was detected once. This chain connects TRBV7-2 to TRBJ2-6; no clear D gene. Germline values: CDR1 SGHTA, CDR2 FQGNSA. V was shortened by 2 bases and J by 6 bases, with 8 bases between the two germline ends. The CDR3 loop spans 14 amino acids. CDR3 coding DNA: TGTGCCAGCAGCTTATGGCCCCAGGCCAACGTCCTGACTTTC. It codes for CASSLWPQANVLTF.

The V call is TRBV28, the J call TRBJ1-3; 9 bases agree with TRBD1. The CDR3 totals 17 residues. Looked up from germline, CDR1 is MDHEN and CDR2 is SYDVKM. V shed 6 bases and J 4 bases; nucleotides not matched to a gene: 13. The CDR3 nucleotides read TGTGCCAGCAGCCCCCGGGACAGGGCCTTGGGGGGAAACACCATATATTTT. As protein: CASSPRDRALGGNTIYF.

V gene TRBV5-1 combines with J gene TRBJ2-1, with 10 bases fitting TRBD2. This CDR3 region has 15 residues. Germline assignment: CDR1 SGHRS and CDR2 YFSETQ. The ends lost 3 bases at V and 6 bases at J; junction bases unmatched: 6. The DNA of the CDR3 is TGCGCCAGCAGCTGGGTATCTAGCGGGGGCAATGAGCAGTTCTTC. Protein: CASSWVSSGGNEQFF.

This rearrangement joins TRBV4-3 to TRBJ2-7; 7 nucleotides agree with TRBD1. Per the germline V gene, CDR1 is LGHNA and CDR2 is YSLEER. J was trimmed by 2 bases and V by 4 bases; bases with no gene match: 11. CDR3 length: 16 amino acids. CDR3 region: CASSPRWQGVPYEQYF. CDR3 nucleotides: TGCGCCAGCAGCCCCCGGTGGCAGGGGGTCCCCTACGAGCAGTACTTC.

The chain carries TRBV28 and TRBJ2-4; the match to TRBD1 covers 10 bases. Germline values: CDR1 MDHEN, CDR2 SYDVKM. The CDR3 is 15 residues long. The trim removed 6 bases at V and 7 bases at J, leaving 9 bases unmatched. In nucleotides, the CDR3 is TGTGCCAGCAGCGAGTCGGGACAGGGGAGCAACATTCAGTACTTC. It translates to CASSESGQGSNIQYF.

The CDR3 DNA reads as TGTGCCAGCAGCCCCCGGACAGGGCCCGGTAACAATGAGCAGTTCTTC. Protein: CASSPRTGPGNNEQFF. The gene calls are TRBV11-1 and TRBJ2-1; 8 bases line up with TRBD1. The CDR3 is made up of 16 amino acids. V lost 5 bases and J lost 5; bases outside the gene matches: 11. CDR1 SGHAT and CDR2 FQDESV come from the germline V gene (reference sequence).

The V and J genes are TRBV2 and TRBJ2-5, with 13 bases identical to TRBD2. The CDR3 consists of 18 residues. Germline CDR1 SNHLY, CDR2 FYNNEI. The junction had 15 bases not matched to a gene; V was cut back by 7 bases and J by 4 bases. As DNA, the CDR3 is TGTGCCAGCACGGGCCGGACTAGCGGGAGAACGAAGGGAGAGACCCAGTACTTC. Translated: CASTGRTSGRTKGETQYF. The full variable domain, its missing parts supplied by reference TRBV2 and TRBJ2-5, is EPEVTQTPSHQVTQMGQEVILRCVPISNHLYFYWYRQILGQKVEFLVSFYNNEISEKSEIFDDQFSVERPDGSNFTLKIRSTKLEDSAMYFCASTGRTSGRTKGETQYFGPGTRLLVL.

A single count supports this clone. The chain couples TRBV19 to TRBJ2-7; 9 nucleotides line up with TRBD2. The V gene end was trimmed by 7 bases and the J gene end by 2 bases; junction bases not matched to a gene: 6. The CDR3 spans 14 residues. CDR1 LNHDA and CDR2 SQIVND come from the germline V gene (reference sequence). The CDR3 region has the DNA TGTGCCAGTAAATTTGCTAGCGGGACCTACGAGCAGTACTTC. Translated: CASKFASGTYEQYF.

The chain is built from TRBV7-2 and TRBJ1-3; D ambiguous. CDR1 SGHTA and CDR2 FQGNSA come from the germline V gene. CDR3 size: 15 residues. V lost 1 base and J lost 0, with 7 bases in between. The CDR3 coding sequence is TGTGCCAGCAGCTTAGACGCAGGCTCTGGAAACACCATATATTTT. Translating gives CASSLDAGSGNTIYF. The whole variable domain, remainder taken from reference TRBV7-2 and TRBJ1-3, is GAGVSQSPSNKVTEKGKDVELRCDPISGHTALYWYRQSLGQGLEFLIYFQGNSAPDKSGLPSDRFSAERTGGSVSTLTIQRTQQEDSAVYLCASSLDAGSGNTIYFGEGSWLTVV.

This clone was detected only a few times. The V gene is TRBV7-2, the J gene TRBJ2-5, with 7 positions matching TRBD2. The CDR3 is 15 residues long. Germline-derived CDR1 and CDR2 are SGHTA and FQGNSA. J was trimmed by 3 bases and V by 1 base; bases with no gene match: 5. CDR3 sequence (DNA): TGTGCCAGCAGCTTAGTTGGCCTAGCGGAAGAGACCCAGTACTTC. Its translation is CASSLVGLAEETQYF.

This chain links TRBV5-1 with TRBJ2-7; TRBD1 aligns across 8 bases. Germline V gene sequence: CDR1 SGHRS, CDR2 YFSETQ. This CDR3 region has 16 residues. J gave up 0 bases and V 5 bases, and 10 bases lay outside the gene matches. CDR3 residues: CASRPDPGGSSYEQYF. The CDR3, as DNA: TGCGCCAGCAGGCCTGATCCAGGGGGCAGCTCCTACGAGCAGTACTTC. Using reference TRBV5-1 and TRBJ2-7 for the parts outside the CDR3, the full variable domain is KAGVTQTPRYLIKTRGQQVTLSCSPISGHRSVSWYQQTPGQGLQFLFEYFSETQRNKGNFPGRFSGRQFSNSRSEMNVSTLELGDSALYLCASRPDPGGSSYEQYFGPGTRLTVT.

The chain is built from TRBV5-1 and TRBJ2-2; D ambiguous. The CDR3 is 14 residues long. The V and J ends lost 0 bases and 7 bases respectively, with 10 bases between them. Germline V CDR1 and CDR2: SGHRS, YFSETQ. CDR3 region: CASSLAGPGGELFF. In DNA, the CDR3 is TGCGCCAGCAGCTTGGCTGGGCCAGGCGGGGAGCTGTTTTTT. The full variable domain, its missing parts supplied by reference TRBV5-1 and TRBJ2-2, is KAGVTQTPRYLIKTRGQQVTLSCSPISGHRSVSWYQQTPGQGLQFLFEYFSETQRNKGNFPGRFSGRQFSNSRSEMNVSTLELGDSALYLCASSLAGPGGELFFGEGSRLTVL.

The chain uses TRBV7-2 and TRBJ2-1; no reliable D call. V was pared by 5 bases and J by 4 bases, with 9 bases between. Per the germline V gene, CDR1 is SGHTA and CDR2 is FQGNSA. The CDR3 runs 13 residues. CDR3 residues: CASSPPLYNEQFF. In DNA form, the CDR3 reads TGTGCCAGCAGCCCTCCGCTATACAATGAGCAGTTCTTC.

On this clone: It is unclear where the CDR3 begins or ends on the DNA, so no DNA is shown, and the CDR3 is as TCRdb lists it. This sequence joins TRBV21-1 and TRBJ2-7; the D call in the table, TRBD2, was not verified against the DNA. TRBV21-1 is a listed pseudogene. The length of the CDR3 is 15 amino acids, counting both ends. The CDR3 loop reads CASTPLFGSGNEQYF.

This rearrangement joins TRBV30 to TRBJ2-3; 8 bases map to TRBD1. The CDR3 is 11 residues long. The junction had 7 bases not matched to a gene; V was cut back by 5 bases and J by 12 bases. CDR1 is GTSNPN, CDR2 SVGIG, per germline (reference sequence). CDR3 sequence (DNA): TGTGCCTGGGGAAAGGACAGGGTTCAGTATTTT. It yields the protein CAWGKDRVQYF.

This clone came up once. This chain joins TRBV5-1 and TRBJ1-6; no firm D call. The V end was cut by 4 bases, the J end by 7 bases, with 15 bases between. This CDR3 spans 15 amino acids. From germline, CDR1 is SGHRS and CDR2 YFSETQ. CDR3 DNA: TGCGCCAGCAGCGGAACCGGGTCTACGAATTCACCCCTCCACTTT. Translation gives CASSGTGSTNSPLHF.

The chain has TRBV7-2 and TRBJ2-2; 13 bases are shared with TRBD2. This CDR3 is built from 16 residues. V was clipped by 9 bases and J by 4 bases; unmatched bases: 8. CDR1 is SGHTA and CDR2 is FQGNSA in the germline V gene. The CDR3 DNA sequence: TGTGCCAGTCAACTAGCGGGGGGGCCGGGCACCGGGGAGCTGTTTTTT. Residues: CASQLAGGPGTGELFF.

The rearrangement joins TRBV11-3 to TRBJ2-7, with 8 bases lining up with TRBD1. J gave up 4 bases and V 5 bases, and 7 bases lay outside the gene matches. The CDR3 has 14 amino acids. CDR1 is SGHNT, CDR2 YENEEA, per germline. The CDR3 bases are TGTGCCAGCAGCGTCCGACAGGGGTTGTACGAGCAGTACTTC. Its protein is CASSVRQGLYEQYF.

This chain joins TRBV27 and TRBJ1-2; D ambiguous. CDR3 length: 12 amino acids. The germline gives CDR1 MNHEY, CDR2 SMNVEV (reference sequence). V shed 8 bases and J shed 4 bases, with 11 bases lying between them. The CDR3 region is CASLGSGYGYTF. The DNA for the CDR3 is TGTGCCAGCTTGGGAAGCGGCTATGGCTACACCTTC.

CDR3 in amino acids: CAWRVPGQPQHF. The CDR3 DNA follows: TGTGCCTGGAGGGTCCCGGGTCAGCCCCAGCATTTT. The chain employs TRBV30 and TRBJ1-5, with D unresolved. This CDR3 comprises 12 residues. Germline V gene data show CDR1 as GTSNPN and CDR2 as SVGIG (reference sequence). Deletions cut 3 bases from V and 6 bases from J, with 9 bases between. Filled out from reference TRBV30 and TRBJ1-5, the complete variable domain reads SQTIHQWPATLVQPVGSPLSLECTVEGTSNPNLYWYRQAAGRGLQLLFYSVGIGQISSEVPQNLSASRPQDRQFILSSKKLLLSDSGFYLCAWRVPGQPQHFGDGTRLSIL.

J is TRBJ1-1 and V is TRBV5-6, with a possible D match to TRBD1 (5 bases). The CDR3 is made up of 14 amino acids. Per germline, CDR1 SGHDT and CDR2 YYEEEE. Trimming cost V 1 base and J 1 base, with 8 bases left between them. The CDR3 region has the DNA TGTGCCAGCAGCTTGCTCGACAGGAACACTGAAGCTTTCTTT. This encodes CASSLLDRNTEAFF. Drawing the rest from reference TRBV5-6 and TRBJ1-1, the complete variable domain is DAGVTQSPTHLIKTRGQQVTLRCSPKSGHDTVSWYQQALGQGPQFIFQYYEEEERQRGNFPDRFSGHQFPNYSSELNVNALLLGDSALYLCASSLLDRNTEAFFGQGTRLTVV.

Comment on this clone: The same CDR3 is also encoded by other DNA sequences in this sample. The chain employs TRBV6-1 and TRBJ2-3, with D possibly being TRBD1 (6 bases). Germline V gene data show CDR1 as MNHNS and CDR2 as SASEGT. This CDR3 region has 15 residues. Trimming shortened V by 3 bases and J by 2 bases, and 12 bases separated the two germline ends. DNA for the CDR3: TGTGCCAGCAGTGAGTGGACAGCAAACACAGATACGCAGTATTTT. It yields the protein CASSEWTANTDTQYF.

The chain employs TRBV6-1 and TRBJ1-1, with TRBD1 identical over 8 bases. Per germline, CDR1 MNHNS and CDR2 SASEGT. This CDR3 is 16 amino acids long. Trimming cost V 2 bases and J 2 bases; bases outside gene matches: 7. The CDR3 loop is CASSEITGTGNTEAFF. In DNA form, the CDR3 reads TGTGCCAGCAGTGAAATTACAGGGACAGGAAACACTGAAGCTTTCTTT.

This clone was counted once. V is TRBV19 and J is TRBJ2-3; no firm D call. The CDR3 contains 15 residues. Germline V gene data show CDR1 as LNHDA and CDR2 as SQIVND (reference sequence). V was pared by 3 bases and J by 0 bases, with 10 bases between. CDR3 amino acids: CASSIAGRSTDTQYF. CDR3 nucleotides: TGTGCCAGTAGTATTGCAGGTAGGAGCACAGATACGCAGTATTTT.

This chain links TRBV4-1 with TRBJ2-3, with unresolved D. V gave up 2 bases and J gave up 6 bases, with 12 bases separating them. Germline CDR1 MGHRA, CDR2 YSYEKL. This CDR3 contains 14 residues. In DNA, the CDR3 is TGCGCCAGCAGCCAAATAGAGGAGACGGATACGCAGTATTTT. It is translated as CASSQIEETDTQYF.